These 9 T cell receptor beta chains came from one sample sequenced in a study of neurological immune-mediated disorders. TCRdb processed the 5' RACE reads anew with MiXCR; each CDR3 protein has one entry. The table records tens of thousands of distinct CDR3 sequences, 5% to 6% of them present only once. The specimen was PBMCs. Receptors were obtained from a woman aged 25 to 39 with multiple sclerosis.

This clonotype was seen ten or more times. V and J are TRBV5-1 and TRBJ2-5; 7 bases are a match to TRBD1. This CDR3 has 16 amino acids. From germline, CDR1 is SGHRS and CDR2 YFSETQ. Trimming removed 4 bases from V and 2 bases from J; junction bases left unmatched: 11. The CDR3 nucleotides are TGCGCCAGCAGCCTGGGGAGAAGACAGGGACAAGAGACCCAGTACTTC. It specifies CASSLGRRQGQETQYF.

This clonotype has at least ten counts. The chain is built from TRBV5-1 and TRBJ2-1; 11 nucleotides match TRBD2. The CDR3 covers 17 residues. With V trimmed by 2 bases and J by 1 base, 5 bases remained unmatched. Per the germline V gene, CDR1 is SGHRS and CDR2 is YFSETQ. CDR3 sequence: CASSLISSGGSYNEQFF. The DNA of the CDR3 is TGCGCCAGCAGCTTAATTTCTAGCGGGGGGTCCTACAATGAGCAGTTCTTC. Supplemented by reference TRBV5-1 and TRBJ2-1, the full variable domain reads KAGVTQTPRYLIKTRGQQVTLSCSPISGHRSVSWYQQTPGQGLQFLFEYFSETQRNKGNFPGRFSGRQFSNSRSEMNVSTLELGDSALYLCASSLISSGGSYNEQFFGPGTRLTVL.

In this sample, this clonotype turned up many times. J is TRBJ2-1 and V is TRBV20-1, with TRBD1 matching 9 bases. The CDR3 contains 14 residues. The V gene's germline CDR1 is DFQATT and CDR2 SNEGSKA (reference sequence). The junction had 7 bases not matched to a gene; V was cut back by 3 bases and J by 7 bases. The CDR3 is CSARQQGARNEQFF. In DNA form, the CDR3 reads TGCAGTGCTAGGCAACAGGGGGCGCGGAATGAGCAGTTCTTC.

J is TRBJ2-3 and V is TRBV5-1; D is ambiguous. The CDR3 is 14 residues long. V was pared by 0 bases and J by 2 bases, with 7 bases between. Germline-derived CDR1 and CDR2 are SGHRS and YFSETQ. The chain's CDR3 is CASSLEAPTDTQYF. The CDR3 bases are TGCGCCAGCAGCTTGGAAGCGCCCACAGATACGCAGTATTTT.

This clonotype was recorded at least ten times. The chain couples TRBV7-8 to TRBJ2-1; 9 bases are a match to TRBD1. The CDR3 contains 15 residues. V gave up 0 bases and J gave up 10 bases; unmatched junction bases: 7. Germline values: CDR1 SGHVS, CDR2 FQNEAQ. CDR3 sequence (DNA): TGTGCCAGCAGCTTAGCCAACAGGGGGCGCAAGGAGCAGTTCTTC. Amino acids: CASSLANRGRKEQFF. The full variable domain, in which reference TRBV7-8 and TRBJ2-1 provide the parts outside the CDR3, is GAGVSQSPRYKVAKRGQDVALRCDPISGHVSLFWYQQALGQGPEFLTYFQNEAQLDKSGLPSDRFFAERPEGSVSTLKIQRTQQEDSAVYLCASSLANRGRKEQFFGPGTRLTVL.

This clonotype was seen at least ten times. The genes are TRBV20-1 and TRBJ2-2, with a possible D match to TRBD1 (6 bases). Germline V gene data show CDR1 as DFQATT and CDR2 as SNEGSKA (reference sequence). The CDR3 sequence is 16 residues long. Trimming took 2 bases from V and 1 from J, leaving 14 bases between them. The DNA of the CDR3 is TGCAGTGCTAGACCCCCGACAGGATTGAACACCGGGGAGCTGTTTTTT. It yields the protein CSARPPTGLNTGELFF.

This clonotype occurred many times. The chain joins TRBV7-8 to TRBJ2-7, with 9 bases fitting TRBD2. The CDR3 loop spans 14 amino acids. Germline values: CDR1 SGHVS, CDR2 FQNEAQ. V shed 2 bases, J shed 7 bases, and the junction held 6 bases outside the gene matches. The CDR3 sequence is CASSLLAGLGEQYV. CDR3 nucleotide sequence: TGTGCCAGCAGCTTACTAGCGGGGCTCGGGGAGCAGTACGTC.

This clonotype showed up many times. The chain couples TRBV28 to TRBJ2-7; 8 bases match TRBD1. CDR1 is MDHEN and CDR2 is SYDVKM in the germline V gene. Trimming at V came to 5 bases and at J to 12 bases, leaving 18 bases not matched to a gene. This CDR3 spans 15 amino acids. The CDR3 loop is CASSPSPGGPPDRYF. CDR3 nucleotide sequence: TGTGCCAGCAGTCCATCGCCAGGGGGCCCGCCAGACCGGTACTTC.

There are a few counts of this clonotype. V and J are TRBV18 and TRBJ2-2; possible D gene TRBD1, 5 bases. This CDR3 contains 17 residues. Between the trimmed V and J ends, which lost 0 bases and 6 bases, there was a span of 17 bases. From germline, CDR1 is KGHSH and CDR2 LQKENI. The CDR3: CASSPPQGQANPGELFF. The CDR3 DNA reads as TGTGCCAGCTCACCACCCCAGGGCCAGGCCAATCCCGGGGAGCTGTTTTTT.